This T cell receptor (beta chain) was identified during a study of blood T cell repertoires in COVID-19. This CDR3 has 16 amino acids. The germline V gene has CDR1 SGDLS and CDR2 YYNGEE. With V trimmed by 0 bases and J by 3 bases, 5 bases remained unmatched. Profiling relied on immunoSEQ multiplex PCR, and the TCRdb table lists in-frame clones only, not all of them. Of 25,000 to 30,000 clones detected, around 85% appear once; the ten largest clones hold about a sixth. The TCR comes from a human donor in a cohort sampled during active COVID-19. The genes are TRBV9 and TRBJ2-7, with 11 bases identical to TRBD1. The sequenced sample was peripheral blood. CDR3 DNA sequence: TGTGCCAGCAGCGTAGGGGGGACAGGGGGAAACTACGAGCAGTACTTC. This sequence encodes CASSVGGTGGNYEQYF.